One sample yielded the 22 T cell receptor beta chains listed below, sequenced in a study of blood T cell repertoires in COVID-19. The protocol was immunoSEQ multiplex PCR, while the TCRdb copy is restricted to in-frame clones and leaves out a portion. The top ten hold about 1.6% of the sample, which has hundreds of thousands of clones, about 90% seen once. Sequencing used peripheral blood. These receptors came from a woman between 40 and 55 years old who had recovered from COVID-19.

The chain couples TRBV7-2 to TRBJ2-7, with TRBD1 matching over 9 bases. V trimming: 3 bases; J trimming: 0 bases; junction bases outside the gene matches: 6. Germline assignment: CDR1 SGHTA and CDR2 FQGNSA. The length of the CDR3 is 16 residues. CDR3 sequence: CASSFLGTGSSYEQYF. In DNA, the CDR3 is TGTGCCAGCAGCTTCCTTGGGACAGGGAGCTCCTACGAGCAGTACTTC.

V and J are TRBV6-1 and TRBJ2-3; D is perhaps TRBD2 (5 bases). Germline V gene sequence: CDR1 MNHNS, CDR2 SASEGT. The CDR3 covers 16 residues. Trimming cost V 1 base and J 0 bases, with 11 bases left between them. The CDR3 DNA reads TGTGCCAGCAGTGAAGGAGCGGAGACGAGCACAGATACGCAGTATTTT. Amino acid sequence: CASSEGAETSTDTQYF.

This clone was observed a handful of times. The chain links TRBV20-1 to TRBJ1-1; D not certain. The CDR3 is 10 amino acids. CDR1 is DFQATT, CDR2 SNEGSKA, per germline (reference sequence). Trimming removed 3 bases from V and 7 bases from J, with 6 bases in between. CDR3 sequence reads: CSARAVEAFF. DNA for the CDR3: TGCAGTGCTAGGGCTGTTGAAGCTTTCTTT.

This clone was recorded once. The rearrangement uses TRBV5-1 and TRBJ1-2; TRBD1 matches at 7 bases. J gave up 0 bases and V 3 bases, and 17 bases lay outside the gene matches. CDR1 is SGHRS and CDR2 is YFSETQ in the germline V gene. This CDR3 has 19 residues. The CDR3 is CASSYRREGSGGANYGYTF. CDR3 coding DNA: TGCGCCAGCAGCTACAGACGCGAGGGCTCAGGGGGAGCTAACTATGGCTACACCTTC. The entire variable domain, with the rest obtained from reference TRBV5-1 and TRBJ1-2, is as follows: KAGVTQTPRYLIKTRGQQVTLSCSPISGHRSVSWYQQTPGQGLQFLFEYFSETQRNKGNFPGRFSGRQFSNSRSEMNVSTLELGDSALYLCASSYRREGSGGANYGYTFGSGTRLTVV.

The J gene is TRBJ1-3, the V gene TRBV9; D might be TRBD1 (5 bases). V shed 3 bases and J shed 0 bases, with 10 bases lying between them. CDR1 SGDLS and CDR2 YYNGEE come from the germline V gene. The CDR3 is 15 amino acids. The CDR3 nucleotides are TGTGCCAGCAGCGCACAGGTCAGCTCTGGAAACACCATATATTTT. Its protein product is CASSAQVSSGNTIYF. Full variable domain (outside the CDR3, taken from reference TRBV9 and TRBJ1-3): DSGVTQTPKHLITATGQRVTLRCSPRSGDLSVYWYQQSLDQGLQFLIQYYNGEERAKGNILERFSAQQFPDLHSELNLSSLELGDSALYFCASSAQVSSGNTIYFGEGSWLTVV.

The J gene is TRBJ2-5, the V gene TRBV5-4, with D tentatively TRBD2 (6 bases). CDR1 and CDR2 from the germline V gene are SGHNT and YYREEE (reference sequence). CDR3 length: 14 amino acids. V was pared by 0 bases and J by 4 bases, with 10 bases between. In DNA form, the CDR3 reads TGTGCCAGCAGCTTGGTTCTTAGCGGAGAGACCCAGTACTTC. Its translation: CASSLVLSGETQYF.

Here the CDR3 DNA reads TGTGCCAGCAGCTTGGACAGGGTCAGCAATCAGCCCCAGCATTTT. It specifies CASSLDRVSNQPQHF. The V and J genes are TRBV7-8 and TRBJ1-5; 8 nucleotides line up with TRBD1. The V and J ends lost 3 bases and 1 base, in that order; junction bases with no gene match: 2. This CDR3 spans 15 amino acids. Looked up from germline, CDR1 is SGHVS and CDR2 is FQNEAQ.

V gene TRBV9 combines with J gene TRBJ2-3, with 8 bases lining up with TRBD2. V shed 3 bases, J shed 0 bases, and the junction held 3 bases outside the gene matches. CDR1 is SGDLS and CDR2 is YYNGEE in the germline V gene. CDR3 length equals 15 residues. CDR3 coding DNA: TGTGCCAGCAGCGGGACTAGCCCAAGCACAGATACGCAGTATTTT. Translation: CASSGTSPSTDTQYF.

This rearrangement joins TRBV27 to TRBJ1-2; D not certain. The V and J ends lost 3 bases and 8 bases respectively, with 13 bases between them. Germline V gene lookup returns CDR1 MNHEY and CDR2 SMNVEV (reference sequence). The CDR3 is made up of 13 amino acids. In DNA form, the CDR3 reads TGTGCCAGCAGTTTTGACCCTAGGAGGGGCTACACCTTC. Protein: CASSFDPRRGYTF.

Here the CDR3 reads CASSLDRDRSSYNSPLHF. CDR3 sequence (DNA): TGTGCCAGCAGCTTAGATCGGGACAGGAGCTCCTATAATTCACCCCTCCACTTT. The chain recombines TRBV11-3 with TRBJ1-6, with 8 bases lining up with TRBD1. The germline V gene encodes CDR1 SGHNT and CDR2 YENEEA. V was clipped by 0 bases and J by 0 bases; unmatched bases: 4. This CDR3 is 18 amino acids long.

The CDR3 sequence: CASSPPGRGNNEKLFF. Written as DNA, the CDR3 is TGTGCCAGCTCACCACCGGGTCGCGGGAATAATGAAAAACTGTTTTTT. The chain carries TRBV18 and TRBJ1-4; D is unresolved. The CDR3 length is 16 residues. Germline lookup yields CDR1 KGHSH and CDR2 LQKENI. Trimming pared 0 bases from V and 4 bases from J, leaving 12 bases between. The full variable domain, with the rest looked up from reference TRBV18 and TRBJ1-4, is NAGVMQNPRHLVRRRGQEARLRCSPMKGHSHVYWYRQLPEEGLKFMVYLQKENIIDESGMPKERFSAEFPKEGPSILRIQQVVRGDSAAYFCASSPPGRGNNEKLFFGSGTQLSVL.

The chain employs TRBV4-1 and TRBJ1-1; 10 bases agree with TRBD1. The trim removed 1 base at V and 4 bases at J, leaving 6 bases unmatched. The germline V gene has CDR1 MGHRA and CDR2 YSYEKL. The CDR3 sequence is 16 residues long. CDR3: CASSQGTGGWVTEAFF. CDR3 DNA sequence: TGCGCCAGCAGCCAAGGGACAGGGGGTTGGGTCACTGAAGCTTTCTTT.

The chain uses TRBV27 and TRBJ1-4, with 8 bases that match TRBD1. V was pared by 6 bases and J by 1 base, with 7 bases of the junction left unmatched. Germline values: CDR1 MNHEY, CDR2 SMNVEV (reference sequence). This CDR3 has 16 residues. CDR3 amino acids: CASRISDRGTNEKLFF. The CDR3 nucleotides read TGTGCCAGCAGGATCTCAGACAGGGGAACTAATGAAAAACTGTTTTTT.

The chain employs TRBV6-2 or TRBV6-3 and TRBJ2-3, with D perhaps matching TRBD2 (6 bases). Trimming took 1 base from V and 4 from J, leaving 9 bases between them. The CDR3 consists of 14 residues. Looked up from germline, CDR1 is MNHEY and CDR2 is SVGEGT. The CDR3 spells CASSYYRGSDTQYF. The CDR3 nucleotides read TGTGCCAGCAGTTACTATCGGGGGTCAGATACGCAGTATTTT.

The V call is TRBV4-3, the J call TRBJ2-3, with TRBD2 matching 9 bases. The CDR3 has 16 amino acids. CDR1 and CDR2 from the germline V gene are LGHNA and YSLEER. The junction had 7 bases not matched to a gene; V was cut back by 1 base and J by 5 bases. The CDR3 loop reads CASSQAARGGLDTQYF. In nucleotides, the CDR3 is TGCGCCAGCAGCCAAGCGGCGCGGGGGGGCTTAGATACGCAGTATTTT.

V is TRBV2 and J is TRBJ2-1; 11 bases are a match to TRBD2. CDR1 and CDR2 from the germline V gene are SNHLY and FYNNEI. The CDR3 extends over 17 amino acids. The V gene end was trimmed by 4 bases and the J gene end by 6 bases; junction bases not matched to a gene: 11. CDR3 in amino acids: CASSAGLAGGRGNEQFF. In nucleotides, the CDR3 is TGTGCCAGCAGTGCCGGGCTAGCGGGGGGCCGGGGCAATGAGCAGTTCTTC.

The rearrangement uses TRBV6-6 and TRBJ2-1; 7 bases fit TRBD2. The CDR3 spans 14 residues. The V gene's germline CDR1 is MNHNY and CDR2 SVGAGI (reference sequence). With V trimmed by 0 bases and J by 7 bases, 3 bases remained unmatched. The CDR3 sequence: CASSYSYGGNEQFF. CDR3 nucleotides: TGTGCCAGCAGTTACTCGTACGGGGGGAATGAGCAGTTCTTC.

The V gene is TRBV30, the J gene TRBJ1-2; D unclear. The CDR3 covers 15 residues. The germline V gene has CDR1 GTSNPN and CDR2 SVGIG (reference sequence). Trimming stripped 1 base from V and 4 bases from J, with 16 bases between. CDR3 residues: CAWSGYAGTTYGYTF. The CDR3 DNA is TGTGCCTGGAGTGGGTACGCAGGCACAACCTATGGCTACACCTTC.

This clone occurred a few times. The J gene is TRBJ2-7, the V gene TRBV7-8; tentative D call: TRBD1 (7 bases). CDR3 length: 13 amino acids. Germline V CDR1 and CDR2: SGHVS, FQNEAQ. V was clipped by 3 bases and J by 6 bases, with 12 bases between them. In DNA, the CDR3 is TGTGCCAGCAGCTTCGGACAGGAGGGCGAGCAGTACTTC. It translates to CASSFGQEGEQYF.

In this sample, this clone turned up once. The chain recombines TRBV27 with TRBJ2-7; 8 bases are a match to TRBD1. J gave up 3 bases and V 4 bases, and 5 bases lay outside the gene matches. In germline, CDR1 is MNHEY, CDR2 SMNVEV (reference sequence). This CDR3 is 14 amino acids long. The CDR3 coding sequence is TGTGCCAGCAGTTGGCAGGGGGCAAACTACGAGCAGTACTTC. It codes for CASSWQGANYEQYF.

V usage is TRBV19 and J usage is TRBJ1-4; D unclear. V lost 4 bases and J 8 bases, leaving 14 bases between the germline ends. The CDR3 runs 14 residues. Germline CDR1 reads LNHDA; CDR2 reads SQIVND (reference sequence). CDR3 sequence reads: CASSTLGRGEKLFF. The CDR3 bases are TGTGCCAGTAGTACTTTAGGCCGAGGGGAAAAACTGTTTTTT.

This chain joins TRBV7-2 and TRBJ1-2; 7 bases are shared with TRBD1. Germline lookup yields CDR1 SGHTA and CDR2 FQGNSA. This CDR3 spans 15 amino acids. Trimming removed 4 bases from V and 1 base from J; junction bases left unmatched: 6. The CDR3 nucleotides are TGTGCCAGCAGCTCCTCCGGGACAGATAACTATGGCTACACCTTC. Translated, it gives CASSSSGTDNYGYTF.